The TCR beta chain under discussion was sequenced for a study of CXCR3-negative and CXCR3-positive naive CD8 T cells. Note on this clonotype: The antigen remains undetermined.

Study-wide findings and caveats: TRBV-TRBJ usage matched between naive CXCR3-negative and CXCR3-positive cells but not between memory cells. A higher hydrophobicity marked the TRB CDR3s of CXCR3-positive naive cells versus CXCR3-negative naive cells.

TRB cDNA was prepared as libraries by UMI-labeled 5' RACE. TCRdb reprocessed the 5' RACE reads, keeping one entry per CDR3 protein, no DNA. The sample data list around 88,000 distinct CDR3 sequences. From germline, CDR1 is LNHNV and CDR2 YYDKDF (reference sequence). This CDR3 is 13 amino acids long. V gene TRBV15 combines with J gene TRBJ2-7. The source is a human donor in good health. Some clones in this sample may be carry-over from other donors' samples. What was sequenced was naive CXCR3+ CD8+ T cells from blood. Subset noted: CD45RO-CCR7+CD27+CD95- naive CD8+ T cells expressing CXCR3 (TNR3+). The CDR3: CATRQDNSYEQYF.